The present T cell receptor beta chain was sequenced within a study of T-cell memory formation after mild COVID-19. Study at large: Clusters of TCRs were largely donor specific. Findings and caveats of the study: Whereas later expanders leaned CD4+, clones contracting day 15 to 85 showed a balanced CD4/CD8 makeup. Contracting CD4+ clones were located mainly in CM and EM, and CD8+ clones in EMRA. Confirmation of SARS-CoV-2 specificity was lacking for second-wave clones peaking day 37.

A single record per CDR3 protein comes from TCRdb applying MiXCR to the 5' RACE reads. The table lists about 270,000 distinct CDR3 sequences, 15% of them singletons. Germline lookup yields CDR1 SGDLS and CDR2 YYNGEE. Trimming took 0 bases from V and 1 from J, leaving 10 bases between them. The CDR3 totals 15 residues. Worth noting for this clonotype: Its antigen is currently unknown.

V gene TRBV9 combines with J gene TRBJ1-1; no definite D call. This TCR was sampled from an adult woman who had mild COVID-19 (a few samples of this study predate the infection). Cell type and time point are not known. The specimen sequenced was PBMCs or a T cell subset sorted from them (not recorded which). The CDR3 spells CASSVAGQRNTEAFF. CDR3 coding DNA: TGTGCCAGCAGCGTAGCTGGCCAGAGGAACACTGAAGCTTTCTTT.